The clone carrying this T cell receptor beta chain was observed a single time. Its specificity is not known. The patients all showed relapse after autologous stem cell transplantation, while their brentuximab vedotin exposure varied. The data derive from a study of PD-1 blockade in classical Hodgkin lymphoma. Study-wide points: When nivolumab was started under 1 year after ASCT, patients were excluded.

Clones were read by immunoSEQ multiplex PCR, and TCRdb kept only the in-frame ones, dropping some. The sample lists 40,000 to 45,000 clones; roughly 73% were seen once. CDR3 length equals 16 residues. Germline values: CDR1 SGHRS, CDR2 YFSETQ. Trimming at V came to 4 bases and at J to 3 bases, leaving 7 bases not matched to a gene. The source was peripheral blood mononuclear cells (PBMCs), collected at baseline. The chain carries TRBV5-1 and TRBJ2-1; 10 positions agree with TRBD2. This receptor was taken from a human donor with classical Hodgkin lymphoma. CDR3: CASSAPGLAFYNEQFF. The DNA for the CDR3 is TGCGCCAGCAGCGCTCCGGGACTAGCGTTCTACAATGAGCAGTTCTTC.